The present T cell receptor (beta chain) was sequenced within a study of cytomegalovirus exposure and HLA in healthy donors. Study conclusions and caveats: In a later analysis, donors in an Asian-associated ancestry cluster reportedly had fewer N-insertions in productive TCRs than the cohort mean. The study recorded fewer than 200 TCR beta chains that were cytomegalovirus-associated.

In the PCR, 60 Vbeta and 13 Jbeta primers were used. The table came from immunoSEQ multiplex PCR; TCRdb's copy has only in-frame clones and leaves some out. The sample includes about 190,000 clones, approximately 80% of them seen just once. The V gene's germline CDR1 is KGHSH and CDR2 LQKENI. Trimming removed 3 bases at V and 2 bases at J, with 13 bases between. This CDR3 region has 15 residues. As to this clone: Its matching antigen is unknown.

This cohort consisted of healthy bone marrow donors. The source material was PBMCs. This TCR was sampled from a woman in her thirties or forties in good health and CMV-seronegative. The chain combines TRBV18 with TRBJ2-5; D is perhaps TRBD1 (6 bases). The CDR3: CASSPVGQPQETQYF. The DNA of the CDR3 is TGTGCCAGCTCACCCGTGGGACAACCACAAGAGACCCAGTACTTC.